This record looks at one T cell receptor (beta chain) sequence and its context. Its antigen remains unknown. These data originate in a study of response to subunit inactivated influenza vaccine. Findings and limits, study-wide: Each seasonal flu vaccination may recruit only limited new T cells, authors suggested.

V lost 1 base to trimming and J lost 8 bases, with 11 bases between them. This CDR3 comprises 13 residues. Germline CDR1 LGHNA, CDR2 YSLEER. From the RT-PCR reads, TCRdb called clonotypes with MiXCR, one entry per CDR3 protein. The table includes around 580,000 distinct CDR3 sequences, approximately 15% detected once. The rearrangement uses TRBV4-3 and TRBJ1-1; possibly TRBD1 for D (5 bases). This sequence originates from a man aged 50-59 years who received an inactivated influenza vaccine. Sequencing was performed on PBMCs from blood, taken roughly 13 days after vaccination. CDR3 protein: CASSQAPGEEAFF. For the CDR3, the DNA is TGCGCCAGCAGCCAAGCCCCGGGGGAGGAAGCTTTCTTT.